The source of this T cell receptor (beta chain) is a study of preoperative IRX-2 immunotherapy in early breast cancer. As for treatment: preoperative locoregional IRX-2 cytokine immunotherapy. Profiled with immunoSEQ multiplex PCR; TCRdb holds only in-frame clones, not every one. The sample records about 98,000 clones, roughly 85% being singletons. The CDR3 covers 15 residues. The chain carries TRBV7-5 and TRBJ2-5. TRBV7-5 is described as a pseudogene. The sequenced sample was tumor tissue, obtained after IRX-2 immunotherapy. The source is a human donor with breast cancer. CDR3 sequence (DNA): TGTGCCAGCAGCTTGGGGACGGGGGCGGCGGGGACCCAGTACTTC. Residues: CASSLGTGAAGTQYF.